This T cell receptor (beta chain) was captured in a study of shared clonotypes between healthy human individuals. Of note for this clone: Its antigen is currently unknown.

Germline values: CDR1 LNHDA, CDR2 SQIVND (reference sequence). V lost 6 bases, J lost 5 bases, and 10 bases lay in between. This CDR3 contains 12 residues. Study-wide results and caveats: Across subsets, estimated richness was generally greater for naive than for memory populations.

Caucasian adults residing in Nashville, Tennessee made up all the donors. As originally analysed: Filtering was not the same, since immunoSEQ gave junction-only sequences without quality scores. Libraries were prepared by immunoSEQ multiplex PCR; TCRdb keeps only in-frame clonotypes and omits some of them. The V and J calls and the clone size are those of that table, but D and trimming were determined from the DNA. The sample yields 850,000 to 1,200,000 clones, roughly 75% seen once. The chain couples TRBV19 to TRBJ1-2, with unresolved D. Sequenced sample: memory CD4+ T cells sorted from blood. Documented subset: CD45RA-negative fraction. This TCR was sampled from a man between 18 and 29 years old in good health. The CDR3 nucleotides are TGTGCCAGTAGGTCGGATTTGTATGGCTACACCTTC. Protein sequence: CASRSDLYGYTF.